Following are 20 T cell receptor beta chains from one sample sequenced in a study of T cell changes during pregnancy in multiple sclerosis. Sequencing used immunoSEQ multiplex PCR; TCRdb keeps in-frame clones, though not all of them. The data contain tens of thousands of clones, roughly 91% of them seen just once; the ten biggest clones take up around 0.7%. Material: peripheral blood, obtained in the third trimester of pregnancy. These receptors were collected from a female donor in good health, enrolled as a control in a pregnancy study.

The chain recombines TRBV6-1 with TRBJ1-1; 7 nucleotides line up with TRBD1. Per the germline V gene, CDR1 is MNHNS and CDR2 is SASEGT. J was trimmed by 6 bases and V by 2 bases; bases with no gene match: 9. This CDR3 contains 15 residues. CDR3 sequence reads: CASSEMTGSRAEAFF. Written as DNA, the CDR3 is TGTGCCAGCAGTGAAATGACAGGGTCTAGGGCTGAAGCTTTCTTT.

The chain is built from TRBV28 and TRBJ2-2; 8 nucleotides match TRBD1. Germline values: CDR1 MDHEN, CDR2 SYDVKM. The CDR3 runs 14 residues. With 6 bases clipped from V and 3 bases from J, the junction kept 3 bases outside the gene matches. CDR3 coding DNA: TGTGCCAGCAGGACAGGGGAGTACACCGGGGAGCTGTTTTTT. It specifies CASRTGEYTGELFF.

The chain employs TRBV6-1 and TRBJ2-7; D call uncertain. Looked up from germline, CDR1 is MNHNS and CDR2 is SASEGT. The CDR3 sequence is 12 residues long. The V and J ends lost 7 bases and 3 bases respectively, with 10 bases between them. In DNA form, the CDR3 reads TGTGCCAGCACTGTCGCCTACTACGAGCAGTACTTC. This codes for CASTVAYYEQYF.

The chain uses TRBV28 and TRBJ2-7; 10 bases align to TRBD1. This CDR3 region has 14 residues. Germline V CDR1 and CDR2: MDHEN, SYDVKM. The trim removed 8 bases at V and 3 bases at J, leaving 7 bases unmatched. The CDR3 spells CASVVGTGDYEQYF. DNA for the CDR3: TGTGCCAGCGTCGTTGGGACAGGGGACTACGAGCAGTACTTC.

The genes are TRBV6-5 and TRBJ1-1; a possible D gene is TRBD1 (5 bases). This CDR3 spans 12 amino acids. Trimming pared 5 bases from V and 10 bases from J, leaving 14 bases between. Looked up from germline, CDR1 is MNHEY and CDR2 is SVGAGI. The CDR3 spells CASSVGEGRAFF. CDR3 nucleotide sequence: TGTGCCAGCAGTGTTGGGGAGGGGAGAGCTTTCTTT.

The chain uses TRBV7-2 and TRBJ2-3; 13 nucleotides align to TRBD2. CDR1 SGHTA and CDR2 FQGNSA come from the germline V gene. V was pared by 5 bases and J by 6 bases, with 8 bases of the junction left unmatched. There are 16 residues in the CDR3. CDR3 DNA: TGTGCCAGCAGCCGTACTAGCGGGAGGGGAGGGGATACGCAGTATTTT. This codes for CASSRTSGRGGDTQYF.

In its sample, this clone was seen once. This chain uses TRBV7-2 with TRBJ2-5; 7 nucleotides line up with TRBD2. The CDR3 runs 14 residues. Trimming took 4 bases from V and 5 from J; bases not matched to a gene: 7. CDR1 and CDR2 (germline): SGHTA, FQGNSA. CDR3 in amino acids: CASSWTSRGETQYF. The CDR3 DNA is TGTGCCAGCAGCTGGACTAGTCGTGGCGAGACCCAGTACTTC.

The chain combines TRBV7-2 with TRBJ2-2; maybe TRBD2 (7 bases). CDR3 size: 14 residues. V shed 3 bases and J shed 6 bases, with 11 bases lying between them. Germline lookup yields CDR1 SGHTA and CDR2 FQGNSA. The CDR3 sequence: CASSLVGGPGELFF. DNA for the CDR3: TGTGCCAGCAGCTTGGTGGGGGGGCCCGGGGAGCTGTTTTTT. The full variable domain, rest sourced from reference TRBV7-2 and TRBJ2-2, is GAGVSQSPSNKVTEKGKDVELRCDPISGHTALYWYRQSLGQGLEFLIYFQGNSAPDKSGLPSDRFSAERTGGSVSTLTIQRTQQEDSAVYLCASSLVGGPGELFFGEGSRLTVL.

The count of this clone is one. The chain employs TRBV12-5 and TRBJ2-7; 8 nucleotides agree with TRBD2. V lost 5 bases and J lost 1; bases outside the gene matches: 10. The germline CDR1 and CDR2 sequences are LGHNT and FRNRAP. CDR3 length: 16 residues. This CDR3 reads CASGPPRGGVSYEQYF. Written as DNA, the CDR3 is TGTGCTAGTGGTCCCCCCCGGGGGGGCGTTTCCTACGAGCAGTACTTC. The full variable domain, rest sourced from reference TRBV12-5 and TRBJ2-7, is DARVTQTPRHKVTEMGQEVTMRCQPILGHNTVFWYRQTMMQGLELLAYFRNRAPLDDSGMPKDRFSAEMPDATLATLKIQPSEPRDSAVYFCASGPPRGGVSYEQYFGPGTRLTVT.

This chain links TRBV30 with TRBJ2-5; D is unresolved. Germline V gives CDR1 GTSNPN, CDR2 SVGIG (reference sequence). With 2 bases removed from V and 4 bases from J, the gap between germline ends came to 14 bases. The CDR3 runs to 14 residues. Here the CDR3 reads CAWSLRDGRETQYF. The CDR3 bases are TGTGCCTGGAGTCTGAGAGATGGGCGAGAGACCCAGTACTTC.

This chain uses TRBV28 with TRBJ1-2, with D uncertain. The V and J ends lost 10 bases and 8 bases respectively, with 20 bases between them. The CDR3 is 13 residues long. CDR1 and CDR2 (germline): MDHEN, SYDVKM. The CDR3 nucleotides are TGTGCCATTGGTAAACAAGCCCTCGGGGGCTACACCTTC. The encoded protein is CAIGKQALGGYTF.

V gene TRBV4-1 combines with J gene TRBJ1-5; TRBD1 is a possible D gene (5 bases). Germline V lookup: CDR1 MGHRA, CDR2 YSYEKL. CDR3 length equals 15 residues. The V end was cut by 0 bases, the J end by 7 bases, with 13 bases between. CDR3 nucleotide sequence: TGCGCCAGCAGCCAAGATCTGGTGGGGCGGCAGCCCCAGCATTTT. Residues: CASSQDLVGRQPQHF.

The V call is TRBV5-6, the J call TRBJ2-7, with unresolved D. The germline V gene encodes CDR1 SGHDT and CDR2 YYEEEE. There are 14 residues in the CDR3. Deletions cut 3 bases from V and 3 bases from J, with 13 bases between. CDR3 DNA: TGTGCCAGCAGCTCCAGCCTCCACAGCTACGAGCAGTACTTC. Translation: CASSSSLHSYEQYF. Full variable domain (remainder filled in from reference TRBV5-6 and TRBJ2-7): DAGVTQSPTHLIKTRGQQVTLRCSPKSGHDTVSWYQQALGQGPQFIFQYYEEEERQRGNFPDRFSGHQFPNYSSELNVNALLLGDSALYLCASSSSLHSYEQYFGPGTRLTVT.

V and J are TRBV14 and TRBJ2-1; D is unresolved. The CDR3 runs to 12 residues. The V end was cut by 2 bases, the J end by 6 bases, with 5 bases between. CDR1 and CDR2 (germline): SGHDN, FVKESK. In nucleotides, the CDR3 is TGTGCCAGCAGCCAATCCCGCAATGAGCAGTTCTTC. It codes for CASSQSRNEQFF.

This sequence joins TRBV7-2 and TRBJ1-1, with 7 positions matching TRBD1. With 6 bases clipped from V and 3 bases from J, the junction kept 7 bases outside the gene matches. The CDR3 is 14 residues long. Per the germline V gene, CDR1 is SGHTA and CDR2 is FQGNSA. DNA for the CDR3: TGTGCCAGCAGGCTAGGGGGCTTTGACACTGAAGCTTTCTTT. It is translated as CASRLGGFDTEAFF. Full variable domain (outside the CDR3, taken from reference TRBV7-2 and TRBJ1-1): GAGVSQSPSNKVTEKGKDVELRCDPISGHTALYWYRQSLGQGLEFLIYFQGNSAPDKSGLPSDRFSAERTGGSVSTLTIQRTQQEDSAVYLCASRLGGFDTEAFFGQGTRLTVV.

The chain employs TRBV9 and TRBJ1-1; D ambiguous. V dropped 0 bases and J dropped 4 bases, with 7 bases sitting between them. CDR1 is SGDLS and CDR2 is YYNGEE in the germline V gene. The CDR3 sequence is 13 residues long. The CDR3 region has the DNA TGTGCCAGCAGCGTAGCTACTGCCACTGAAGCTTTCTTT. This codes for CASSVATATEAFF.

The chain couples TRBV7-2 to TRBJ2-3; no reliable D call. V was trimmed by 0 bases and J by 7 bases, leaving 5 bases between them. CDR3 size: 12 residues. The germline V gene encodes CDR1 SGHTA and CDR2 FQGNSA. The CDR3 DNA sequence: TGTGCCAGCAGCTTAGCGCGGAATACGCAGTATTTT. Translating gives CASSLARNTQYF.

The rearrangement links TRBV27 to TRBJ1-4; unclear D gene. CDR1 is MNHEY and CDR2 is SMNVEV in the germline V gene (reference sequence). The V and J ends lost 3 bases and 2 bases respectively, with 16 bases between them. The CDR3 runs to 17 residues. The CDR3 region has the DNA TGTGCCAGCAGTTTTTCTTGGGCGCCTGCGACTAATGAAAAACTGTTTTTT. Translating gives CASSFSWAPATNEKLFF.

A single count supports this clone. The V call is TRBV27, the J call TRBJ2-2, with 8 bases that match TRBD2. V trimming: 8 bases; J trimming: 7 bases; junction bases outside the gene matches: 3. The CDR3 runs to 12 residues. Germline CDR1 and CDR2: MNHEY and SMNVEV (reference sequence). CDR3 sequence (DNA): TGTGCCAGCCTTAGCGGGGACGGGGAGCTGTTTTTT. Translation gives CASLSGDGELFF.

J is TRBJ1-1 and V is TRBV6-1, with TRBD1 as a possible D gene (6 bases). The CDR3 has 14 residues. The germline gives CDR1 MNHNS, CDR2 SASEGT. Trimming removed 5 bases from V and 2 bases from J, with 12 bases in between. The CDR3 nucleotides are TGTGCCAGCAGTCCTCAGGGGCCAAACACTGAAGCTTTCTTT. It yields the protein CASSPQGPNTEAFF.